The sample holds many counts of the clone carrying this T cell receptor (beta chain). Its antigen is unidentified. V lost 1 base and J lost 8; bases outside the gene matches: 7. The V gene's germline CDR1 is MNHNS and CDR2 SASEGT. CDR3 length equals 14 residues. These data are taken from a study of CD8+CD57+ T cells in acquired aplastic anemia. On the study more broadly: Sorted CD4+ and CD8+ cells gave a mean 3.2 ug DNA, range roughly 0.18 to 27.4 ug. Whole-study results and caveats: Patients and healthy controls showed no significant CD8+ Simpson's diversity difference.

Profiling that covered TCR beta VDJ and CDR3 relied on genomic DNA as its template. Each CDR3 protein is one row after TCRdb ran MiXCR on the reads. The table records fewer than 250,000 distinct CDR3 sequences, less than 70% of them present only once. Sequenced material: sorted CD4+, CD8+, or CD8+CD57+ T cells (not recorded which) from PBMCs. This receptor was obtained from a human donor in good health, serving as a control. The chain couples TRBV6-1 to TRBJ1-2, with TRBD1 matching over 7 bases. The CDR3 nucleotides are TGTGCCAGCAGTGAAGAGGCAGGGGGAGTCGGCTACACCTTC. Residues: CASSEEAGGVGYTF.